This T cell receptor (beta chain) emerged from a study of blood T cell repertoires in COVID-19. Study context: The United States, Italy and Spain provided the acute and convalescent COVID-19 samples. Sample material is recorded as cDNA or gDNA derived from T cells, B-cell-depleted T cells, or PBMCs.

V lost 7 bases and J lost 4, with 17 bases in between. Germline V gives CDR1 MNHEY, CDR2 SVGAGI. The CDR3 contains 15 residues. In the original workflow: Reference gene primer amplification gave estimated nucleated cell counts. The method was immunoSEQ multiplex PCR; TCRdb's version includes in-frame clones alone and lacks a portion of them. The V and J calls and clone size come from that table; D and trimming were worked out from the DNA. The table lists approximately 260,000 clones, roughly 85% of them singletons, with approximately 9.9% in the top ten. This TCR came from a woman aged 70-85 years with acute or convalescent COVID-19. The sample taken for sequencing was peripheral blood. This sequence joins TRBV6-5 and TRBJ2-4; a possible D gene is TRBD2 (6 bases). The CDR3 DNA is TGTGCCAGCACCCCCGCGGGGATGGCTAAAAACATTCAGTACTTC. Translation gives CASTPAGMAKNIQYF.